This T cell receptor beta chain was sequenced during a study of T-cell memory formation after mild COVID-19. Overall study findings and caveats: Still unconfirmed is whether the second-wave clones peaking on day 37 recognized SARS-CoV-2. Cross-reactive memory seemingly joined, as some responding clones were found in pre-infection memory.

Via MiXCR, TCRdb re-called the 5' RACE reads, giving one row per CDR3 protein. This repertoire shows under 650,000 distinct CDR3 sequences, roughly 18% found once; its top ten account for around 12%. In its sample, this clonotype was seen a few times. Antigen specificity is unknown. Unmatched junction bases numbered 14, after V lost 7 bases and J lost 3 bases. Germline values: CDR1 SGHVS, CDR2 FQNEAQ. CDR3 length: 17 residues. The TCR sequence derives from an adult woman who had mild COVID-19 (a few samples of this study predate the infection). Cell type and time point are not known. The chain links TRBV7-8 to TRBJ2-3; 9 bases line up with TRBD2. Sequencing was done on a sample of PBMCs or a T cell subset sorted from them (not recorded which). The CDR3 sequence is CASNVFGLAIPTDTQYF. The CDR3 DNA is TGTGCCAGCAACGTCTTTGGACTAGCGATTCCGACAGATACGCAGTATTTT.